This paragraph covers one T cell receptor beta chain sequence. Its antigen is undetermined. The CDR3 runs 15 residues. In germline, CDR1 is KGHSH, CDR2 LQKENI. Trimming pared 3 bases from V and 4 bases from J, leaving 15 bases between. The data stem from a study of cytomegalovirus exposure and HLA in healthy donors. Method: immunoSEQ multiplex PCR; TCRdb's copy keeps in-frame clones and lacks some. The table lists approximately 140,000 clones, about 87% of them singletons. Regarding the study as a whole: Associated with cytomegalovirus, according to the listing, were around 160 TCR beta chains.

This TCR was sampled from a man younger than 30 in good health and CMV-seropositive. This chain connects TRBV18 to TRBJ1-1; perhaps TRBD1 as D (5 bases). The material sequenced was PBMCs. In DNA form, the CDR3 reads TGTGCCAGCTCACCGGGAGCGGGGCTGGGCACTGAAGCTTTCTTT. Amino acid sequence: CASSPGAGLGTEAFF.